The 18 T cell receptor beta chains given below trace back to one sample, sequenced in a study. TCRdb independently ran MiXCR on the 5' RACE reads; one entry per CDR3 protein. The table lists about 54,000 distinct CDR3 sequences, about 15% of them singletons. Sequencing was performed on naive CD4+ T cells sorted from blood. Subset specified: naive CD4+ T cells, CD4+CD45RA+CD25-. The source of these receptors is a female donor with breast cancer.

This clonotype ranks as medium-sized. V usage is TRBV5-1 and J usage is TRBJ2-7, with D hard to call. The V end lost 2 bases, the J end lost 7 bases, and 16 bases lay between the germline ends. CDR3 length: 14 amino acids. From germline, CDR1 is SGHRS and CDR2 YFSETQ. As DNA, the CDR3 is TGCGCCAGCAGCTTTACGGTACCTACGGAAGAGCAGTACTTC. Its translation: CASSFTVPTEEQYF.

The chain uses TRBV12-3 or TRBV12-4 and TRBJ1-1; D gene unclear. The CDR3 consists of 12 residues. Trimming removed 5 bases at V and 7 bases at J, with 11 bases between. The CDR3 sequence is CASSLDTVEAFF. The DNA for the CDR3 is TGTGCCAGCAGTCTTGACACGGTTGAAGCTTTCTTT.

The gene calls are TRBV20-1 and TRBJ2-5; the match to TRBD1 covers 7 bases. This CDR3 contains 13 residues. Germline loops: CDR1 DFQATT, CDR2 SNEGSKA (reference sequence). Unmatched junction bases numbered 5, after V lost 6 bases and J lost 1 base. CDR3 sequence (DNA): TGCAGTGCCCACAGGGGTTCCCAAGAGACCCAGTACTTC. It specifies CSAHRGSQETQYF.

This chain uses TRBV7-3 with TRBJ2-2; no firm D call. With 3 bases removed from V and 6 bases from J, the gap between germline ends came to 8 bases. The CDR3 runs to 13 residues. Germline V lookup: CDR1 SGHTA, CDR2 FQGTGA. The CDR3 DNA reads TGTGCCAGCAGCTTGATACTCCCCGGGGAGCTGTTTTTT. Protein product: CASSLILPGELFF.

Note on this clonotype: This could be a read error, since a much larger clone is one nucleotide away. V and J are TRBV20-1 and TRBJ2-5; possible D gene TRBD2, 7 bases. The germline V gene encodes CDR1 DFQATT and CDR2 SNEGSKA (reference sequence). This CDR3 is built from 15 residues. CDR3 sequence (DNA): TGCAGTGCTAGAGCGGGAGGACAGTACCAAGAGACCCGGTACTTC. Encoded protein: CSARAGGQYQETRYF.

The V gene is TRBV9, the J gene TRBJ2-2; the D gene is possibly TRBD2 (6 bases). V lost 3 bases and J 0 bases, leaving 12 bases between the germline ends. Germline CDR1 reads SGDLS; CDR2 reads YYNGEE. The CDR3 runs 16 residues. The CDR3 reads CASSARSGSNTGELFF. The CDR3, as DNA: TGTGCCAGCAGCGCCCGTAGCGGATCGAACACCGGGGAGCTGTTTTTT.

This clonotype was counted a few times. CDR3 nucleotide sequence: TGTGCCAGCAGCTTATTTCAGAGCTCCTACGAGCAGTACTTC. Protein: CASSLFQSSYEQYF. The V call is TRBV7-2, the J call TRBJ2-7, with D unclear. With 2 bases removed from V and 0 bases from J, the gap between germline ends came to 8 bases. This CDR3 has 14 amino acids. CDR1 is SGHTA, CDR2 FQGNSA, per germline.

This clonotype occurred a few times. This chain links TRBV12-3 or TRBV12-4 with TRBJ2-2; D perhaps matches TRBD2 (6 bases). V was cut by 7 bases and J by 5 bases, with 20 bases left in between. This CDR3 has 16 amino acids. CDR3 in amino acids: CASTTGGGRRTGELFF. DNA for the CDR3: TGTGCCAGCACCACCGGTGGAGGGCGGAGGACCGGGGAGCTGTTTTTT.

This clonotype has just one count. Lacking the conserved final phenylalanine or tryptophan, this CDR3 likely reflects a read error. V and J are TRBV4-3 and TRBJ2-3; 9 bases line up with TRBD2. V shed 0 bases, J shed 2 bases, and the junction held 3 bases outside the gene matches. The length of the CDR3 is 16 residues. CDR1 and CDR2 (germline): LGHNA, YSLEER. CDR3 protein: CASSQDLAGITDTQYV. In nucleotides, the CDR3 is TGCGCCAGCAGCCAAGATCTAGCGGGGATCACAGATACGCAGTATGTT.

About this clonotype itself: The CDR3 does not close with the conserved phenylalanine or tryptophan, likely indicating a read error. The CDR3 region is CASSSWGRNTEAFL. The CDR3 bases are TGCGCCAGCAGCTCCTGGGGTAGAAACACTGAAGCTTTCCTT. The chain couples TRBV5-1 to TRBJ1-1; D is ambiguous. The CDR3 sequence is 14 residues long. In germline, CDR1 is SGHRS, CDR2 YFSETQ. With 3 bases removed from V and 2 bases from J, the gap between germline ends came to 11 bases.

This clonotype was seen ten or more times. The chain uses TRBV3-1 and TRBJ2-1; D call uncertain. Trimming stripped 8 bases from V and 6 bases from J, with 17 bases between. CDR1 and CDR2 from the germline V gene are LGHDT and YNNKEL (reference sequence). This CDR3 spans 14 amino acids. The CDR3 sequence: CASSHSYSGNEQFF. CDR3 nucleotides: TGTGCCAGCTCCCACTCGTATAGTGGCAATGAGCAGTTCTTC.

There are a few counts of this clonotype. This chain joins TRBV30 and TRBJ2-5; D could derive from TRBD1 or TRBD2 (5 bases each). Trimming took 0 bases from V and 12 from J, leaving 17 bases between them. This CDR3 comprises 13 residues. Germline V gene sequence: CDR1 GTSNPN, CDR2 SVGIG (reference sequence). This CDR3 is CAWSVPGRAAKYF. CDR3 nucleotide sequence: TGTGCCTGGAGTGTACCGGGGCGGGCAGCTAAGTACTTC.

The V and J genes are TRBV20-1 and TRBJ1-1; D is undetermined. Germline loops: CDR1 DFQATT, CDR2 SNEGSKA (reference sequence). This CDR3 has 13 amino acids. Trimming left V 7 bases short and J 1 base short, with 13 bases between. The CDR3 sequence: CSGFAGGNTEAFF. For the CDR3, the DNA is TGCAGTGGATTCGCGGGCGGGAACACTGAAGCTTTCTTT.

This clonotype was detected many times. V is TRBV29-1 and J is TRBJ2-3; no definite D call. CDR3 length: 12 residues. Trimming removed 2 bases from V and 1 base from J, with 4 bases in between. Germline V gene lookup returns CDR1 SQVTM and CDR2 ANQGSEA. For the CDR3, the DNA is TGCAGCGTTGAAATGGGCACAGATACGCAGTATTTT. Amino acid sequence: CSVEMGTDTQYF.

This clonotype was counted a few times. V is TRBV9 and J is TRBJ1-1; D gene ambiguous. This CDR3 region has 14 residues. Trimming pared 1 base from V and 3 bases from J, leaving 10 bases between. Germline V gene lookup returns CDR1 SGDLS and CDR2 YYNGEE. Here the CDR3 DNA reads TGTGCCAGCAGCGTAATGGGGAGCGACACTGAAGCTTTCTTT. Protein sequence: CASSVMGSDTEAFF.

V and J are TRBV4-1 and TRBJ1-5; 8 bases are a match to TRBD1. The germline gives CDR1 MGHRA, CDR2 YSYEKL. The ends lost 1 base at V and 6 bases at J; junction bases unmatched: 17. This CDR3 is built from 19 residues. As DNA, the CDR3 is TGCGCCAGCAGCCAAGCCGTCGCAGGGGCAGGGGGCAGTGGTCAGCCCCAGCATTTT. Translation: CASSQAVAGAGGSGQPQHF.

This chain joins TRBV10-3 and TRBJ2-5, with 9 positions matching TRBD1. V dropped 6 bases and J dropped 4; count of bases not matched to a gene: 0. The CDR3 consists of 12 residues. CDR1 ENHRY and CDR2 SYGVKD come from the germline V gene. CDR3 DNA: TGTGCCATCAGGGACAGGGGAGAGACCCAGTACTTC. Its protein product is CAIRDRGETQYF.

The table lists this clonotype with many counts. The V call is TRBV5-1, the J call TRBJ1-2, with D perhaps TRBD1 (5 bases). Germline CDR1 and CDR2: SGHRS and YFSETQ. The CDR3 extends over 11 amino acids. The V and J ends lost 5 bases and 4 bases respectively, with 6 bases between them. The DNA of the CDR3 is TGCGCCAGCAGGGACACCTATGGCTACACCTTC. Protein product: CASRDTYGYTF. The entire variable domain, with the rest obtained from reference TRBV5-1 and TRBJ1-2, is as follows: KAGVTQTPRYLIKTRGQQVTLSCSPISGHRSVSWYQQTPGQGLQFLFEYFSETQRNKGNFPGRFSGRQFSNSRSEMNVSTLELGDSALYLCASRDTYGYTFGSGTRLTVV.